This T cell receptor (beta chain) derives from a study of T cell responses to AZD1222 COVID-19 vaccine. Sequenced by immunoSEQ multiplex PCR; TCRdb stores in-frame clones only, minus some. The repertoire includes over 120,000 clones, 85% to 95% of them detected once, and roughly 12% sits in the top ten. Study results and limitations: Donors in the cohort were predominantly white British and more often female, and clonal diversity was possibly underestimated. All repertoire sampling was performed exclusively after the peak T cell response. Spike regions recognized by vaccine-associated CD4 TCRs spanned the protein, led by 160-218 and 743-854. When two AZD1222 doses had been given, Spike-specific TCR breadth and depth rose.

Of note for this clone: Its target is not known.

Sequenced here: peripheral blood, sampled after recovery from COVID-19. The sequence was obtained from an adult who had recovered from COVID-19.

CDR3 residues: CASSPGSGTGGIQAFF. In nucleotides, the CDR3 is TGTGCCAGCAGCCCGGGAAGCGGGACAGGGGGTATACAAGCTTTCTTT. This chain uses TRBV9 with TRBJ1-1; TRBD1 aligns across 11 bases. Germline V CDR1 and CDR2: SGDLS, YYNGEE. With 4 bases clipped from V and 9 bases from J, the junction kept 14 bases outside the gene matches. CDR3 length equals 16 residues. The full variable domain, rest sourced from reference TRBV9 and TRBJ1-1, is DSGVTQTPKHLITATGQRVTLRCSPRSGDLSVYWYQQSLDQGLQFLIQYYNGEERAKGNILERFSAQQFPDLHSELNLSSLELGDSALYFCASSPGSGTGGIQAFFGQGTRLTVV.